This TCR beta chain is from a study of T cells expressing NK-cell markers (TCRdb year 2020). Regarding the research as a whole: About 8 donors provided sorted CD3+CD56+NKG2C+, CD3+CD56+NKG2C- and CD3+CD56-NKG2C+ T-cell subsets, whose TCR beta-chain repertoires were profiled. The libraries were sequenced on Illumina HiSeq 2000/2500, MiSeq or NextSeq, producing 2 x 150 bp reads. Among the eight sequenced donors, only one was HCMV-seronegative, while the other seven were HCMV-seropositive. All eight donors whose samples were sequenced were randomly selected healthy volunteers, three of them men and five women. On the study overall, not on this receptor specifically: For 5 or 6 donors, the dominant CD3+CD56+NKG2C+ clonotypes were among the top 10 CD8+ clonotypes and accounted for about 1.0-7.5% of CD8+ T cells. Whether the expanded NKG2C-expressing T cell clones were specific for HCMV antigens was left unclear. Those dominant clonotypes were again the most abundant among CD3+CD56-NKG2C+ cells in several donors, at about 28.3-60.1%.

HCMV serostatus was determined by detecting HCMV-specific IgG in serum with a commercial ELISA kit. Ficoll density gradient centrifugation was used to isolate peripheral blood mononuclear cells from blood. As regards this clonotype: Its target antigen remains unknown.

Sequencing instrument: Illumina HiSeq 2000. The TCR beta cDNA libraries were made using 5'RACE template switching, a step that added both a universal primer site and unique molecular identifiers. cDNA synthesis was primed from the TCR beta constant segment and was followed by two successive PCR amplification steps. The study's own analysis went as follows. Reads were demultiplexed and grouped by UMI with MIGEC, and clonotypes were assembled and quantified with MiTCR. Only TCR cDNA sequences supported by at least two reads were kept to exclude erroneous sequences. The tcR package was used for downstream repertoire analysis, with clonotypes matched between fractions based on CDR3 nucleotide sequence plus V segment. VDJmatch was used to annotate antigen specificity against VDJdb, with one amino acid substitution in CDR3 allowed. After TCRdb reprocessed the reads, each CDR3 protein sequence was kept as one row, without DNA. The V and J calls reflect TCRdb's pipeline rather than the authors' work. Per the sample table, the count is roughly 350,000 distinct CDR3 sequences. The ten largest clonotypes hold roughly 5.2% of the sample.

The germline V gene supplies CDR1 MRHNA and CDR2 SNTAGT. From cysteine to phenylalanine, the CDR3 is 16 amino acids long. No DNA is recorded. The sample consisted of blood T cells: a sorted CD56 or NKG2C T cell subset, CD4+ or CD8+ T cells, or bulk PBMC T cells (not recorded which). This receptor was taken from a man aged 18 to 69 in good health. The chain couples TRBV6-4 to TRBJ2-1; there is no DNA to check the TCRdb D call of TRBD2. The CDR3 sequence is CASSGQSGGPGSEQFF.